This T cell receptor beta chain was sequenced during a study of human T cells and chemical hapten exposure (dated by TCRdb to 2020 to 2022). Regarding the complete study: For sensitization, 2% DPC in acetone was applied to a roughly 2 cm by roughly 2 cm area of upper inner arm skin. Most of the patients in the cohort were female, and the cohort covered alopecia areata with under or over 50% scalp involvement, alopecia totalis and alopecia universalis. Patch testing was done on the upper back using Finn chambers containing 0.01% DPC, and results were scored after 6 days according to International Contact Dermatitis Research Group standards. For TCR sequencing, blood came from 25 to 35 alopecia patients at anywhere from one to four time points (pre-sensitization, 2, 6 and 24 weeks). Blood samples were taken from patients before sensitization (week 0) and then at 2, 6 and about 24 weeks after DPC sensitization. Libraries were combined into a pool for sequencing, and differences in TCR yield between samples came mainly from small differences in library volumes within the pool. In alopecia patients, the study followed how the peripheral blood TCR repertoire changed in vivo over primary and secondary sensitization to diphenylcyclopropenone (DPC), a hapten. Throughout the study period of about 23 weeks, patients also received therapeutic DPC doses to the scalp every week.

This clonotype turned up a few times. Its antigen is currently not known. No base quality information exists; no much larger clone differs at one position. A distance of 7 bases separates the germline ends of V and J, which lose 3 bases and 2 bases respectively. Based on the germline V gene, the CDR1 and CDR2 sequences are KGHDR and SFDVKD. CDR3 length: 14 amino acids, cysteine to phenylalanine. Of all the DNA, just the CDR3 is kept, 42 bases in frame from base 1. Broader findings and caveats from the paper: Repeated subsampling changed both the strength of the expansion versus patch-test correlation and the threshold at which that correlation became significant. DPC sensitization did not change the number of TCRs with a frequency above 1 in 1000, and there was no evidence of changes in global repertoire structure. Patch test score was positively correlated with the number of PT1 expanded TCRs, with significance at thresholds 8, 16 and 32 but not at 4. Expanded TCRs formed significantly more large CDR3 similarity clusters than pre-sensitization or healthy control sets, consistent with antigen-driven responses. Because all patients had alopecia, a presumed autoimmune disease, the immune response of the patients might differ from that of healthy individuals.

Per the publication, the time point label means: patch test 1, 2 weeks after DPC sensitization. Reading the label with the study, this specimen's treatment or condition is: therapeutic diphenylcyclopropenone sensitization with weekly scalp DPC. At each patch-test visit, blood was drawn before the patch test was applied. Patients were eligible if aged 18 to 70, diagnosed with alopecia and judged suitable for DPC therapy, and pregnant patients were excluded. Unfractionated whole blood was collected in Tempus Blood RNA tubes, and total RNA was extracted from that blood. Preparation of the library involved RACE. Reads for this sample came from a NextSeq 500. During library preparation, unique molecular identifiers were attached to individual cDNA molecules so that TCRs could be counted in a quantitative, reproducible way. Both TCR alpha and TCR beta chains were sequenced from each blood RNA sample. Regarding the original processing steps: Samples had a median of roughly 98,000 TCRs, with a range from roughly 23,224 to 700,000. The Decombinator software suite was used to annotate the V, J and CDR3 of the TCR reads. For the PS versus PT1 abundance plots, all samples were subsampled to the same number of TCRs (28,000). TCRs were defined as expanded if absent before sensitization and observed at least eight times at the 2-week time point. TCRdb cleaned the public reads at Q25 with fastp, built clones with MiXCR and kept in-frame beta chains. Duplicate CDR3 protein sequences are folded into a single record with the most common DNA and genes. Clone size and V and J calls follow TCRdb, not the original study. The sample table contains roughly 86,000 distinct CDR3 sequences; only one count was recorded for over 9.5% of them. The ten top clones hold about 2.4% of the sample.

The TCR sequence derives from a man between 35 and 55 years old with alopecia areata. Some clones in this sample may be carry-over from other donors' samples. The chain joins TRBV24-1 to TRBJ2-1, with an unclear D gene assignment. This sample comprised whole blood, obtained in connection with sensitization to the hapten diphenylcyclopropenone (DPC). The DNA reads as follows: TGTGCCACCAGTGATAACAGTCCCTACAATGAGCAGTTCTTC. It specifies CATSDNSPYNEQFF.